The 32 T cell receptor beta chains below were found in one sample sequenced in a study of breast tumors, draining lymph nodes, adjacent tissues. The lymph nodes were axillary draining lymph nodes from breast cancer patients. MiXCR was run by TCRdb on the multiplex PCR reads, yielding one entry per CDR3 protein. The sample has some 100,000 distinct CDR3 sequences; roughly 20% are singletons. Sequenced input: axillary lymph node tissue. The receptor set was obtained from a female donor with breast cancer. Some clones in this sample may be carry-over from other donors' samples.

At least ten counts were recorded for this clonotype. This chain links TRBV5-6 with TRBJ1-2; 8 nucleotides align to TRBD1. V gave up 4 bases and J gave up 2 bases; unmatched junction bases: 7. This CDR3 is built from 15 residues. CDR1 and CDR2 (germline): SGHDT, YYEEEE. This chain's CDR3 is CASSNPDRGNYGYTF. Written as DNA, the CDR3 is TGTGCCAGCAGCAATCCTGACAGGGGAAACTATGGCTACACCTTC.

This clonotype was observed many times. The genes are TRBV5-5 and TRBJ2-7, with TRBD1 matching 7 bases. The trim removed 4 bases at V and 3 bases at J, leaving 13 bases unmatched. In germline, CDR1 is SGHKS, CDR2 YYEKEE (reference sequence). The CDR3 runs 16 residues. For the CDR3, the DNA is TGTGCCAGCAGCCCGGTGTTGGGGACAGAGAGCTACGAGCAGTACTTC. Translating gives CASSPVLGTESYEQYF.

This clonotype appeared many times. The rearrangement links TRBV27 to TRBJ2-7, with TRBD1 matching 9 bases. CDR1 is MNHEY, CDR2 SMNVEV, per germline (reference sequence). There are 13 residues in the CDR3. After removal of 10 bases from V and 4 bases from J, the junction contained 8 bases not matched to a gene. The CDR3 DNA reads as TGTGCCACCGAGGACAGGGGCCTTTACGAGCAGTACTTC. It yields the protein CATEDRGLYEQYF.

In its sample, this clonotype was seen many times. The chain carries TRBV24-1 and TRBJ1-3, with D hard to call. The V gene lost 3 bases and the J gene lost 0 bases, with 11 bases spanning the gap. CDR3 length equals 16 residues. Germline V gives CDR1 KGHDR, CDR2 SFDVKD. The CDR3 sequence is CATSDPGGSSGNTIYF. CDR3 in DNA: TGTGCCACCAGTGATCCGGGTGGGAGCTCTGGAAACACCATATATTTT.

The table lists this clonotype with many counts. The chain is built from TRBV7-2 and TRBJ1-2; a possible D gene is TRBD1 (6 bases). Germline CDR1 and CDR2: SGHTA and FQGNSA. CDR3 size: 18 residues. Trimming cost V 2 bases and J 7 bases, with 26 bases left between them. CDR3 sequence reads: CASSLTVRAGATWGGYTF. CDR3 sequence (DNA): TGTGCCAGCAGCTTAACGGTCAGAGCGGGGGCCACGTGGGGTGGCTACACCTTC.

The rearrangement uses TRBV5-1 and TRBJ1-4; D gene uncertain. Between the trimmed V and J ends, which lost 4 bases and 4 bases, there was a span of 17 bases. The CDR3 consists of 16 residues. Germline CDR1 and CDR2: SGHRS and YFSETQ. The CDR3 region is CASSPSGRSGNEKLFF. CDR3 bases: TGCGCCAGCAGCCCCTCGGGGAGGTCCGGTAATGAAAAACTGTTTTTT.

This clonotype appeared many times. This chain links TRBV5-6 with TRBJ2-7, with TRBD1 matching over 8 bases. Per the germline V gene, CDR1 is SGHDT and CDR2 is YYEEEE. The CDR3 length is 17 residues. The junction had 12 bases not matched to a gene; V was cut back by 4 bases and J by 0 bases. The CDR3 region has the DNA TGTGCCAGCAGCCAAACCAAAGGGACAGGACGCTCCTACGAGCAGTACTTC. It encodes CASSQTKGTGRSYEQYF.

Many counts were recorded for this clonotype. J is TRBJ1-2 and V is TRBV20-1, with 8 bases matching TRBD1. Trimming took 6 bases from V and 5 from J; bases not matched to a gene: 8. In germline, CDR1 is DFQATT, CDR2 SNEGSKA (reference sequence). The length of the CDR3 is 13 residues. The CDR3 DNA is TGCAGTGCAAGGACAGGGAACCTTTATGGCTACACCTTC. Encoded protein: CSARTGNLYGYTF.

This clonotype was seen ten or more times. V usage is TRBV6-5 and J usage is TRBJ2-3, with D uncertain. CDR3 size: 14 residues. The ends were cut back, 2 bases at V and 2 bases at J, with 8 bases in the middle. Germline V CDR1 and CDR2: MNHEY, SVGAGI. CDR3 amino acids: CASSYGQTTDTQYF. For the CDR3, the DNA is TGTGCCAGCAGTTACGGGCAGACCACAGATACGCAGTATTTT.

There are many counts of this clonotype. The V gene is TRBV12-3 or TRBV12-4, the J gene TRBJ2-3; no firm D call. Trimming removed 3 bases at V and 4 bases at J, with 11 bases between. The CDR3 spans 14 residues. The CDR3, as DNA: TGTGCCAGCAGTTTGGTGGTAATTGCAGATACGCAGTATTTT. Encoded protein: CASSLVVIADTQYF.

Comment on this clonotype: Relative to the germline gene, one junction end is altered; a read error may explain this. The rearrangement joins TRBV2 to TRBJ2-7, with D possibly being TRBD1 (6 bases). From germline, CDR1 is SNHLY and CDR2 FYNNEI. The CDR3 covers 14 residues. The CDR3 spells CASLGMGASYKQYF. CDR3 sequence (DNA): TGTGCCAGCCTGGGGATGGGGGCCAGCTACAAGCAGTACTTC.

In its sample, this clonotype was seen a few times. CDR3 region: CASRVSGPYSNQPQHF. The CDR3 region has the DNA TGTGCCAGTAGAGTATCAGGGCCATATAGCAATCAGCCCCAGCATTTT. The chain couples TRBV19 to TRBJ1-5, with D maybe TRBD1 (5 bases). CDR1 and CDR2 from the germline V gene are LNHDA and SQIVND (reference sequence). V shed 6 bases and J shed 0 bases, with 15 bases lying between them. The CDR3 totals 16 residues.

This clonotype appeared many times. The chain employs TRBV5-8 and TRBJ2-3; 10 nucleotides agree with TRBD2. The germline V gene encodes CDR1 SGHTS and CDR2 YDEGEE. The CDR3 is made up of 17 amino acids. Trimming cost V 7 bases and J 0 bases; bases outside gene matches: 11. CDR3 sequence reads: CASVDLAGATSTDTQYF. The CDR3 DNA reads TGTGCCAGCGTTGATCTAGCGGGGGCCACTAGCACAGATACGCAGTATTTT.

As for this clonotype: The conserved phenylalanine or tryptophan is not found at the CDR3 terminus, so this likely reflects a read error. The J gene is TRBJ2-6, the V gene TRBV12-3 or TRBV12-4; 10 bases agree with TRBD2. Losses at the gene ends were 7 bases for V and 0 bases for J; bases not matched to a gene: 3. The CDR3 loop spans 16 amino acids. CDR3 loop: CASKERGGSGANVLTS. DNA for the CDR3: TGTGCCAGCAAGGAGCGGGGGGGCTCTGGGGCCAACGTCCTGACTTCC.

This clonotype was seen many times. The chain joins TRBV3-1 to TRBJ2-5; D possibly uses TRBD1 or TRBD2 (5 bases each). V shed 4 bases and J shed 2 bases, with 11 bases lying between them. This CDR3 contains 14 residues. Germline V lookup: CDR1 LGHDT, CDR2 YNNKEL (reference sequence). This CDR3 reads CASSLPGRQETQYF. CDR3 nucleotide sequence: TGTGCCAGCAGCCTACCGGGACGTCAAGAGACCCAGTACTTC.

This clonotype appeared many times. This chain links TRBV7-9 with TRBJ1-4; the match to TRBD1 covers 7 bases. Unmatched junction bases numbered 8, after V lost 0 bases and J lost 7 bases. Germline V gene data show CDR1 as SEHNR and CDR2 as FQNEAQ (reference sequence). This CDR3 region has 16 residues. The DNA of the CDR3 is TGTGCCAGCAGCTTAGCAACAGGGGCAGTAGTTGAAAAACTGTTTTTT. Protein product: CASSLATGAVVEKLFF.

Details on this clonotype: It may be a read error: a sequence one base away is much more abundant. This likely comes from a read error, as the CDR3 has no conserved phenylalanine or tryptophan at its end. This chain links TRBV6-2 or TRBV6-3 with TRBJ1-5; tentatively, D is TRBD1 (5 bases). CDR3 length: 14 amino acids. V dropped 0 bases and J dropped 7 bases, with 10 bases sitting between them. Germline V gene data show CDR1 as MNHEY and CDR2 as SVGEGT. As DNA, the CDR3 is TGTGCCAGCAGTTACTCTCCAGGGCGCCAGCCCCAGCATCTT. Protein product: CASSYSPGRQPQHL.

The chain employs TRBV19 and TRBJ2-7; weak D call: TRBD1 (7 bases). From germline, CDR1 is LNHDA and CDR2 SQIVND (reference sequence). The CDR3 is 14 residues long. V lost 3 bases and J lost 3, with 12 bases in between. Written as DNA, the CDR3 is TGTGCCAGTAGTATTTCTCAGGGGGGCTACGAGCAGTACTTC. Its protein is CASSISQGGYEQYF.

This clonotype has ten or more counts. The rearrangement joins TRBV7-2 to TRBJ2-2; TRBD2 matches 10 bases. The germline CDR1 and CDR2 sequences are SGHTA and FQGNSA. The CDR3 runs 16 residues. Unmatched junction bases numbered 6, after V lost 1 base and J lost 7 bases. The CDR3 reads CASSLGSGLADGELFF. The CDR3 nucleotides are TGTGCCAGCAGCTTAGGCAGTGGACTAGCGGACGGGGAGCTGTTTTTT.

This clonotype was counted many times. The V and J genes are TRBV2 and TRBJ2-1; 11 positions agree with TRBD2. The ends lost 10 bases at V and 7 bases at J; junction bases unmatched: 9. The CDR3 extends over 14 amino acids. The V gene's germline CDR1 is SNHLY and CDR2 FYNNEI. Here the CDR3 DNA reads TGTGCCATCCCTAGCGGGAGGTTGCGAAATGAGCAGTTCTTC. Protein product: CAIPSGRLRNEQFF.

This clonotype was detected ten times or more. The chain is built from TRBV28 and TRBJ2-7, with D perhaps TRBD1 or TRBD2 (6 bases each). The V end lost 3 bases, the J end lost 2 bases, and 11 bases lay between the germline ends. CDR3 size: 14 residues. Germline V gene data show CDR1 as MDHEN and CDR2 as SYDVKM. CDR3 residues: CASSFSGAAYEQYF. The CDR3 DNA follows: TGTGCCAGCAGTTTCTCGGGGGCCGCCTACGAGCAGTACTTC.

In the case of this clonotype: A much larger clone lies one base from this, so it may be a read error. J is TRBJ2-7 and V is TRBV11-3; 10 nucleotides match TRBD2. Germline CDR1 reads SGHNT; CDR2 reads YENEEA. The CDR3 is made up of 15 amino acids. The ends lost 4 bases at V and 4 bases at J; junction bases unmatched: 7. The DNA for the CDR3 is TGTGCCAGCAGCTCAGATGGTAGCGGGAGGTACGAGCAGTACTTC. Translating gives CASSSDGSGRYEQYF.

V gene TRBV6-6 combines with J gene TRBJ1-1, with no clear D. Germline assignment: CDR1 MNHNY and CDR2 SVGAGI (reference sequence). Deletions cut 4 bases from V and 4 bases from J, with 10 bases between. This CDR3 is 13 amino acids long. In DNA, the CDR3 is TGTGCCAGCAGTTCAGGACGGGGCACTGAAGCTTTCTTT. It yields the protein CASSSGRGTEAFF.

This clonotype was seen ten or more times. The chain carries TRBV11-2 and TRBJ1-5; D is possibly TRBD1 (5 bases). Trimming cost V 1 base and J 3 bases, with 7 bases left between them. The CDR3 totals 14 residues. Germline CDR1 reads SGHAT; CDR2 reads FQNNGV. CDR3 nucleotides: TGTGCCAGCAGCTTAGCAGGGAACAATCAGCCCCAGCATTTT. Its protein product is CASSLAGNNQPQHF.

This clonotype was observed a few times. The chain couples TRBV3-1 to TRBJ1-2, with TRBD1 matching over 7 bases. V lost 4 bases to trimming and J lost 6 bases; unmatched junction nucleotides: 14. The CDR3 runs to 16 residues. CDR1 and CDR2 (germline): LGHDT, YNNKEL (reference sequence). CDR3 loop: CASSLNDRVGLNGYTF. The CDR3 DNA is TGTGCCAGCAGCCTAAACGACAGGGTGGGCCTCAATGGCTACACCTTC.

The V gene is TRBV19, the J gene TRBJ2-7, with 8 bases lining up with TRBD1. CDR1 is LNHDA, CDR2 SQIVND, per germline (reference sequence). J gave up 0 bases and V 4 bases, and 2 bases lay outside the gene matches. The length of the CDR3 is 14 residues. CDR3 DNA sequence: TGTGCCAGTAGTAACACAGGGGGCTCCTACGAGCAGTACTTC. Translating gives CASSNTGGSYEQYF.

This clonotype showed up many times. The rearrangement uses TRBV7-2 and TRBJ2-7, with TRBD2 matching 7 bases. CDR1 and CDR2 (germline): SGHTA, FQGNSA. The CDR3 length is 15 residues. The V gene end was trimmed by 5 bases and the J gene end by 2 bases; junction bases not matched to a gene: 9. CDR3 DNA: TGTGCCAGCAGCCCCTCACTAGCGAGAGCCTACGAGCAGTACTTC. It yields the protein CASSPSLARAYEQYF.

This clonotype occurred many times. The V gene is TRBV20-1, the J gene TRBJ2-1; no clear D gene. V dropped 2 bases and J dropped 7 bases, with 9 bases sitting between them. This CDR3 has 12 residues. Germline V gene data show CDR1 as DFQATT and CDR2 as SNEGSKA (reference sequence). CDR3 sequence reads: CSARPFGNEQFF. The CDR3, as DNA: TGCAGTGCTAGACCTTTTGGGAATGAGCAGTTCTTC.

This clonotype turned up a few times. The chain links TRBV4-2 to TRBJ2-2, with 9 bases that match TRBD2. The CDR3 has 16 amino acids. Germline assignment: CDR1 LGHNA and CDR2 YNFKEQ. V shed 0 bases, J shed 4 bases, and the junction held 3 bases outside the gene matches. The CDR3 region has the DNA TGTGCCAGCAGCCAAGACGGTAGCGGGGGCACCGGGGAGCTGTTTTTT. It is translated as CASSQDGSGGTGELFF.

The V gene is TRBV2, the J gene TRBJ1-1; 7 nucleotides align to TRBD1. The V gene's germline CDR1 is SNHLY and CDR2 FYNNEI. The trim removed 3 bases at V and 1 base at J, leaving 8 bases unmatched. The CDR3 is 16 amino acids. The CDR3 DNA sequence: TGTGCCAGCAGTGACCGGGACAGTGACTCGAACACTGAAGCTTTCTTT. Its protein is CASSDRDSDSNTEAFF.

This clonotype was observed many times. V gene TRBV5-1 combines with J gene TRBJ1-2, with TRBD1 as a possible D gene (6 bases). This CDR3 is 13 amino acids long. The germline CDR1 and CDR2 sequences are SGHRS and YFSETQ. The V end was cut by 3 bases, the J end by 6 bases, with 12 bases between. Here the CDR3 reads CASSWGNRDGYTF. Written as DNA, the CDR3 is TGCGCCAGCAGCTGGGGGAACAGGGATGGCTACACCTTC.

Notes on this clonotype: Sequence at one end of the junction differs from germline and may be a read error. The chain couples TRBV6-2 or TRBV6-3 to TRBJ2-1; 8 nucleotides align to TRBD1. The germline CDR1 and CDR2 sequences are MNHEY and SVGEGT. The CDR3 spans 13 residues. CDR3 protein: CAGSPGTGPEQFF. CDR3 DNA: TGTGCCGGCAGTCCCGGGACAGGTCCAGAGCAGTTCTTC.